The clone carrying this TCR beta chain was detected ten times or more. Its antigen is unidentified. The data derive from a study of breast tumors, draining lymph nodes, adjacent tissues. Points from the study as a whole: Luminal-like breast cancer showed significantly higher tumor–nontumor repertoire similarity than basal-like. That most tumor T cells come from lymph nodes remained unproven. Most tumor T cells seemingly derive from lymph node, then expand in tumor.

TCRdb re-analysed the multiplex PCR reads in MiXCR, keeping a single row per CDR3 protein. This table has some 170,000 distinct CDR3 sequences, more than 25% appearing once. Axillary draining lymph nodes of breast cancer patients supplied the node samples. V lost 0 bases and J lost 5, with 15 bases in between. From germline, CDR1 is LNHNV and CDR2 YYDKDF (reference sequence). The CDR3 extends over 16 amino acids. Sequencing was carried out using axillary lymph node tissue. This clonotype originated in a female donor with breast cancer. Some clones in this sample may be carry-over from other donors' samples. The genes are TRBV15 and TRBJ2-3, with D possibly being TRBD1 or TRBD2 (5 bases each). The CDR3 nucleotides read TGTGCCACCAGCAGAGATCGGGGCTCCGTGGGAGATACGCAGTATTTT. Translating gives CATSRDRGSVGDTQYF.